This T cell receptor (beta chain) emerged from a study of blood T cell repertoires in COVID-19. Assay used: immunoSEQ multiplex PCR; TCRdb lists only in-frame clones, some missing. The sample carries a few hundred thousand clones, approximately 90% recorded once. This clone has a handful of counts. Germline V gene sequence: CDR1 KGHDR, CDR2 SFDVKD. CDR3 length equals 15 residues. V lost 2 bases, J lost 7 bases, and 13 bases lay in between. Grouping used clinical history reported by participants in a survey and questionnaire. This TCR was sampled from a woman under 30 in a cohort exposed to, infected with or recovered from COVID-19 (not recorded which). The sample consisted of PBMCs or T cells enriched from blood (not recorded which). This chain uses TRBV24-1 with TRBJ1-4; no clear D gene. The CDR3 DNA reads TGTGCCACCAGTGATTCGAGGACTGGAACTGAAAAACTGTTTTTT. Amino acid sequence: CATSDSRTGTEKLFF.